Described below is a single T cell receptor beta chain sequence and its context. Its cognate antigen is unknown. The sample is drawn from a study of OX40 agonist ivuxolimab in advanced cancers. Study summary: People in dose escalation had one of these cancers: hepatocellular carcinoma, melanoma, renal cell or head and neck cancer. Study observations and caveats: Circulating CD4+ and CD8+ T cells showed clonal expansion by week 6 at 0.1 to 3.0 mg/kg. The antigen specificity of the peripheral T cells (those that were expanded) was not determined.

Repertoires were generated with immunoSEQ multiplex PCR, while TCRdb's copy carries only in-frame clones and drops some. The data contain over 75,000 clones, 90% to 95% of them seen just once; the ten biggest clones take up 1.1%. Germline assignment: CDR1 SGHKS and CDR2 YYEKEE (reference sequence). V lost 0 bases and J lost 6; bases outside the gene matches: 3. The CDR3 sequence is 14 residues long. The sequence derives from an adult with an advanced solid tumor such as melanoma, head and neck, liver or kidney cancer. The sample in question was CD4+ or CD8+ T cells sorted from blood, obtained in a trial of the OX40 agonist ivuxolimab. V usage is TRBV5-5 and J usage is TRBJ2-1; 7 nucleotides line up with TRBD1. CDR3 DNA sequence: TGTGCCAGCAGCTTGGGGACAGGCGGCAATGAGCAGTTCTTC. The encoded protein is CASSLGTGGNEQFF. Full variable domain (missing parts from reference TRBV5-5 and TRBJ2-1): DAGVTQSPTHLIKTRGQQVTLRCSPISGHKSVSWYQQVLGQGPQFIFQYYEKEERGRGNFPDRFSARQFPNYSSELNVNALLLGDSALYLCASSLGTGGNEQFFGPGTRLTVL.